The rows below give T cell receptor beta chains drawn from one sample of a study of shared clonotypes between healthy human individuals. Profiled with immunoSEQ multiplex PCR; TCRdb holds only in-frame clones, not every one. The sample includes a few million clones, more than 90% seen only once; the top ten take roughly 0.15%. Sequencing input: naive CD4+ T cells sorted from blood. Receptors originate from a man between 18 and 29 years old in good health. Each CDR3 is given with its conserved first and last residue. Each record gives: V gene, J gene, CDR3 length, clone size, D gene, CDR3 DNA, CDR3 protein. D genes are given only for firm matches. The listing skips clone size in some rows; elsewhere it reads once, few, many or a size class.

TRBV29-1	TRBJ1-1	15	few	.	TGCAGCGTTGAAGATCAGAGGCAAGTGAACACTGAAGCTTTCTTT	CSVEDQRQVNTEAFF
TRBV5-4	TRBJ2-6	16	.	.	TGTGCCAGCAGCTTGTTAGGAGACTCTGGGGCCAACGTCCTGACTTTC	CASSLLGDSGANVLTF
TRBV9	TRBJ2-2	17	.	TRBD2	TGTGCCAGCAGCCTCCCTAGCGGGGGGGCTTTTGGCGGGGAGCTGTTTTTT	CASSLPSGGAFGGELFF
TRBV19	TRBJ2-3	15	.	TRBD2	TGTGCCAGTACCGGACTAGCGGAAGTAACAGATACGCAGTATTTT	CASTGLAEVTDTQYF
TRBV7-8	TRBJ2-2	16	.	TRBD1	TGTGCCAGCAGCCATTACAGGGGACCGAACACCGGGGAGCTGTTTTTT	CASSHYRGPNTGELFF
TRBV6-5	TRBJ1-2	12	.	TRBD1	TGTGCCAGCAGGCGACAGGGGGATGGCTACACCTTC	CASRRQGDGYTF
TRBV19	TRBJ2-2	14	.	.	TGTGCCAGTAGTATAGTGCAGAGCACCGGGGAGCTGTTTTTT	CASSIVQSTGELFF
TRBV18	TRBJ1-2	13	.	.	TGTGCCAGCTCACCACCTGGACTCTATGGCTACACCTTC	CASSPPGLYGYTF
TRBV7-2	TRBJ2-7	16	.	.	TGTGCCAGCAGCTTAGTTTTAGACACAACCTCCTACGAGCAGTACTTC	CASSLVLDTTSYEQYF
TRBV10-1	TRBJ2-5	12	.	.	TGCGCCAGCAGTGAGTCGGGGGAGACCCAGTACTTC	CASSESGETQYF
TRBV5-1	TRBJ2-3	14	once	TRBD2	TGCGCCAGCGCCCCCGGGAGGGAAACAGATACGCAGTATTTT	CASAPGRETDTQYF
TRBV27	TRBJ1-5	14	.	.	TGTGCCAGCAGGCCTAGGGGGGGATATCAGCCCCAGCATTTT	CASRPRGGYQPQHF
TRBV21-1	TRBJ1-1	17	few	.	TGTGCCAGCAGCAAAAAATGGGAGTCCGTGTGGAGATCTGAAGCTTTCTTT	CASSKKWESVWRSEAFF
TRBV27	TRBJ1-2	16	.	.	TGTGCCAGCAGTTTATCTCGCGGGCGCCCTAACTATGGCTACACCTTC	CASSLSRGRPNYGYTF
TRBV19	TRBJ2-2	15	.	TRBD2	TGTGCCAGTACGGGGGCGGGAGGGTCTGGCGGGGAGCTGTTTTTT	CASTGAGGSGGELFF
TRBV19	TRBJ2-2	17	.	TRBD1	TGTGCCAGTACCCCAGCCCCGGGACAGGGTTTTTCCGGGGAGCTGTTTTTT	CASTPAPGQGFSGELFF
TRBV18	TRBJ2-7	16	once	.	TGTGCCAGCTCACCAATACAGGGTAATGGGATGAACGAGCAGTACTTC	CASSPIQGNGMNEQYF
TRBV6-6	TRBJ2-4	14	.	TRBD1	TGTGCCAGCAGTGCGCAGGGGGAGAAGGACATTCAGTACTTC	CASSAQGEKDIQYF
TRBV5-1	TRBJ1-5	13	few	.	TGCGCCAGCAGCTTGGAGGTATGGCGGCCCCAGCATTTT	CASSLEVWRPQHF
TRBV6-5	TRBJ2-7	13	few	TRBD2	TGTGCCAGCAGAGCGGGAGGCACGTACGAGCAGTACTTC	CASRAGGTYEQYF
TRBV6-5	TRBJ2-5	14	.	.	TGTGCCAGCAAGGAGGGGCCAGGGCTGGAGACCCAGTACTTC	CASKEGPGLETQYF
TRBV11-2	TRBJ2-7	16	.	TRBD2	TGTGCCAGCAGAAGACTAGCGGGGGGGCCATCCAATGAGCAGTACTTC	CASRRLAGGPSNEQYF
TRBV15	TRBJ2-7	15	once	.	TGTGCCACCAGCATAGGGACTTCTAGCTCCTACGAGCAGTACTTC	CATSIGTSSSYEQYF
TRBV7-9	TRBJ2-2	13	.	.	TGTGCCAGCAGTCTGTCGGTAACCGGGGAGCTGTTTTTT	CASSLSVTGELFF
TRBV10-2	TRBJ2-7	15	.	.	TGCGCCAGCACCCTGGCAGCCCCCAAGTCCTACGAGCAGTACTTC	CASTLAAPKSYEQYF
TRBV6-5	TRBJ2-1	15	once	TRBD2	TGTGCCAGCAGCCTACTAGCGGGACCTTACAATGAGCAGTTCTTC	CASSLLAGPYNEQFF
TRBV18	TRBJ2-3	15	.	.	TGTGCCAGCTCACCAGGGGGCGGTAGGACAGATACGCAGTATTTT	CASSPGGGRTDTQYF
TRBV4-1	TRBJ2-1	17	.	.	TGCGCCAGCAGCCCTTCCCAACGGGGGCCACTCTACAATGAGCAGTTCTTC	CASSPSQRGPLYNEQFF
TRBV6-5	TRBJ2-7	13	.	TRBD2	TGTGCCAGCAGTCGGTTAGCGGGGGCCGAGCAGTACTTC	CASSRLAGAEQYF
TRBV2	TRBJ2-7	18	.	TRBD1	TGTGCCAGCAGCTCGATTGCCGGGACAGGGGTAAGGACCTACGAGCAGTACTTC	CASSSIAGTGVRTYEQYF
TRBV6-1	TRBJ2-1	14	once	TRBD2	TGTGCCGGGACTATAGATAGCTCCTACAATGAGCAGTTCTTC	CAGTIDSSYNEQFF
TRBV11-2	TRBJ2-7	14	.	TRBD1	TGTGCCAGCAGCAGGTCCGGGACAGCATACGAGCAGTACTTC	CASSRSGTAYEQYF
TRBV5-5	TRBJ2-7	14	.	.	TGTGCCAGCAGCCGCTCCCCTGGATCCTACGAGCAGTACTTC	CASSRSPGSYEQYF
TRBV10-3	TRBJ2-7	13	once	.	TGTGCCATCAGTGATGGAGGATCCTACGAGCAGTACTTC	CAISDGGSYEQYF
TRBV11-2	TRBJ2-1	14	.	TRBD2	TGTGCCAGCAGCTTAGCGGGAGGTCCCAATGAGCAGTTCTTC	CASSLAGGPNEQFF
TRBV5-1	TRBJ2-2	16	once	.	TGCGCCAGCAGCCGCCGGGAGCTCGCGAACACCGGGGAGCTGTTTTTT	CASSRRELANTGELFF
TRBV11-2	TRBJ2-1	12	.	.	TGTGCCAGCAGCTTAGGGAGGGGGTTGCAGTTCTTC	CASSLGRGLQFF
TRBV28	TRBJ1-1	15	once	.	TGTGCCAGCAGTTTATGGGGGGGGGCGAACACTGAAGCTTTCTTT	CASSLWGGANTEAFF
TRBV27	TRBJ1-5	16	.	.	TGTGCCAGCAATAAAGAGGGGAGCCGGAGCAATCAGCCCCAGCATTTT	CASNKEGSRSNQPQHF
TRBV30	TRBJ2-3	15	.	TRBD1	TGTGCCTGGAGTCTTGGAGACAGGGGGCTGGATACGCAGTATTTT	CAWSLGDRGLDTQYF
TRBV6-1	TRBJ1-3	15	.	TRBD1	TGTGCCAGCAGTGAAGTCAGGGGGCCTGGAAACACCATATATTTT	CASSEVRGPGNTIYF
TRBV30	TRBJ1-1	14	.	.	TGTGCCTGGAGTGGGGTAGGGGTGGGCACTGAAGCTTTCTTT	CAWSGVGVGTEAFF
TRBV7-6	TRBJ2-3	14	.	TRBD1	TGTGCCAGCAGCCCGACAGGGCGCACAGATACGCAGTATTTT	CASSPTGRTDTQYF
TRBV2	TRBJ1-4	13	.	.	TGTGCCAGCATAGGGGCCAACAGTGAAAAACTGTTTTTT	CASIGANSEKLFF
TRBV28	TRBJ2-6	14	once	.	TGTGCCAGCAGTTTAAGACCTGGGGCCAACGTCCTGACTTTC	CASSLRPGANVLTF
TRBV19	TRBJ1-2	12	.	.	TGTGCCAGTAGTCCTCGGGGCTATGGCTACACCTTC	CASSPRGYGYTF
TRBV5-6	TRBJ1-6	15	.	TRBD1	TGTGCCAGCAGCTCGGGACAGGGAAGAGGTTCACCCCTCCACTTT	CASSSGQGRGSPLHF
TRBV6-5	TRBJ1-1	13	.	TRBD1	TGTGCCAGCAGCCGACAGGGGAACACTGAAGCTTTCTTT	CASSRQGNTEAFF
TRBV10-3	TRBJ1-1	14	.	.	TGTGCCATCAGTGAGAATCGGGGTACCACTGAAGCTTTCTTT	CAISENRGTTEAFF